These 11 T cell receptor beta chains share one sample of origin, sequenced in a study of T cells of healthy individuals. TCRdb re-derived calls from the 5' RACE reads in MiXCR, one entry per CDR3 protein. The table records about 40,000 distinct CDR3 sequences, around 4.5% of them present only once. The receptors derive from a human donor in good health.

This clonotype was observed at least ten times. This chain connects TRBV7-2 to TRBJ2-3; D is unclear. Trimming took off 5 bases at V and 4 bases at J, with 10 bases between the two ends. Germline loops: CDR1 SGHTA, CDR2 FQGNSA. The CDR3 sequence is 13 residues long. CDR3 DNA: TGTGCCAGCAGCCTTGGGATCTCAGATACGCAGTATTTT. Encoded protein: CASSLGISDTQYF.

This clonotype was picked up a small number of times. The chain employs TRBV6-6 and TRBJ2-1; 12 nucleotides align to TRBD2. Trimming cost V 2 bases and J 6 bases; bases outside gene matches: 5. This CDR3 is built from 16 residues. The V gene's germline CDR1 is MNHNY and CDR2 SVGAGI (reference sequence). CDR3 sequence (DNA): TGTGCCAGCAGTTACCCCCCTAGCGGGAGGGGCAATGAGCAGTTCTTC. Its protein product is CASSYPPSGRGNEQFF.

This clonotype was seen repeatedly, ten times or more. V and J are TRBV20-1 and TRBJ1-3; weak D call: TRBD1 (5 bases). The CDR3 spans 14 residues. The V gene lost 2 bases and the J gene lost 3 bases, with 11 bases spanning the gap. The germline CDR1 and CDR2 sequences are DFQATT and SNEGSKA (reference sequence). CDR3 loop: CSARQGGVGNTIYF. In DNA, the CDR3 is TGCAGTGCTAGACAGGGAGGGGTTGGAAACACCATATATTTT.

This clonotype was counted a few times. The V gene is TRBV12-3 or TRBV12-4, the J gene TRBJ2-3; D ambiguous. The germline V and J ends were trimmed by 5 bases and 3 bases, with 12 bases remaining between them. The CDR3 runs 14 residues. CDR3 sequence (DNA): TGTGCCAGCAGTCCTTCGTCGGAAACAGATACGCAGTATTTT. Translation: CASSPSSETDTQYF.

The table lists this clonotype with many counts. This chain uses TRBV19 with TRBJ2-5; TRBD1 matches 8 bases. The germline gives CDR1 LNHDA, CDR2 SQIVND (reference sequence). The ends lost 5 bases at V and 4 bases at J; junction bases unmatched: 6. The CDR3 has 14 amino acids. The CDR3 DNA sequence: TGTGCCAGTAGTCCAGGACAGGGAGGAGAGACCCAGTACTTC. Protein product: CASSPGQGGETQYF. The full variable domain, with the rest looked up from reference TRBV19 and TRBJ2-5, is DGGITQSPKYLFRKEGQNVTLSCEQNLNHDAMYWYRQDPGQGLRLIYYSQIVNDFQKGDIAEGYSVSREKKESFPLTVTSAQKNPTAFYLCASSPGQGGETQYFGPGTRLLVL.

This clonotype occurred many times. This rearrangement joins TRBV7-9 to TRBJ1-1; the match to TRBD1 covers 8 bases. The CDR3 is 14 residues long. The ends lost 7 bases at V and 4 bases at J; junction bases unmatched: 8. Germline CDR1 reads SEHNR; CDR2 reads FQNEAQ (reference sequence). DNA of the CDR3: TGTGCCAGCACCATCAGGGGGCTGGGCACTGAAGCTTTCTTT. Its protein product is CASTIRGLGTEAFF.

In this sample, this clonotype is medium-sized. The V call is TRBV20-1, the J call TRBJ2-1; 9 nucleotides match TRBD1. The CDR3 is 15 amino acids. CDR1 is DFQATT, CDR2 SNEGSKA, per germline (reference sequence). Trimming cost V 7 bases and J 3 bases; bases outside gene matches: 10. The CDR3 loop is CSVSRPGQGYNEQFF. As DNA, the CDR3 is TGCAGTGTTTCGCGACCGGGACAGGGCTACAATGAGCAGTTCTTC.

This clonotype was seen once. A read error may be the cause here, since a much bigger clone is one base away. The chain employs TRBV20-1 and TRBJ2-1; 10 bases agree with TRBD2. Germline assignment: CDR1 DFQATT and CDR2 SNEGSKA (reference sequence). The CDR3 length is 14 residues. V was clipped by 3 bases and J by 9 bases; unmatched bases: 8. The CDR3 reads CSASVQLAGIEQFF. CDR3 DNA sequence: TGCAGTGCTAGTGTGCAACTAGCGGGAATTGAGCAGTTCTTC.

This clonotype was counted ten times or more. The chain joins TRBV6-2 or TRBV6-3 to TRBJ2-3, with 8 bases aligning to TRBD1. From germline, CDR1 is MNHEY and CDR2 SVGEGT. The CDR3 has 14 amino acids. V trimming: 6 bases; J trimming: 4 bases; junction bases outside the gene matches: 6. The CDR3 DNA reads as TGTGCCAGCAGCCAGACAGGGGCCTCAGATACGCAGTATTTT. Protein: CASSQTGASDTQYF.

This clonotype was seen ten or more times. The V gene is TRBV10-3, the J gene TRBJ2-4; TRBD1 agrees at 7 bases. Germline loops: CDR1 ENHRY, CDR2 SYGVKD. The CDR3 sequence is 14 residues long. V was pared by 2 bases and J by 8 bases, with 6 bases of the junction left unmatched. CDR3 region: CAISEGQVPDIQYF. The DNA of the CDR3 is TGTGCCATCAGTGAGGGACAGGTACCTGACATTCAGTACTTC.

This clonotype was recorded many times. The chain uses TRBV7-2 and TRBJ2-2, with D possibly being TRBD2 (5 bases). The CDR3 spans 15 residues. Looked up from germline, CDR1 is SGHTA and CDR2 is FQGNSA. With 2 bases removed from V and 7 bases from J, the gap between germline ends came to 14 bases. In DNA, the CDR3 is TGTGCCAGCAGCTTATTTCGAGGGTGGGGCGGGGAGCTGTTTTTT. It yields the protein CASSLFRGWGGELFF.